Sequencing of this T cell receptor beta chain was carried out in a study of CD8 T cells in ankylosing spondylitis. Trimming removed 4 bases at V and 3 bases at J, with 13 bases between. This CDR3 contains 15 residues. Germline V gene sequence: CDR1 SGDLS, CDR2 YYNGEE. Via MiXCR, TCRdb re-called the 5' RACE reads, giving one row per CDR3 protein. This sample has approximately 42,000 distinct CDR3 sequences, with over 3.5% found just once. This clonotype has ten or more counts. The antigen is undetermined. Broader study findings: A CD8+ phenotype characterized the disease-linked clones, which were relatively rare in peripheral blood.

The TCR originated in a female donor with ankylosing spondylitis or in good health (not recorded which). The V call is TRBV9, the J call TRBJ2-2; D possibly matches TRBD1 or TRBD2 (5 bases each). Sequenced: blood, either unsorted or a sorted T cell fraction (not recorded which). The CDR3 DNA reads TGTGCCAGCAGCCCCGTGAGAGGGGACACCGGGGAGCTGTTTTTT. Its translation is CASSPVRGDTGELFF.